This TCR beta chain emerged from a study of T cell responses to AZD1222 COVID-19 vaccine (dated by TCRdb to about 2021). For the wider study: AZD1222 recipients whose second dose came at about 4 weeks and those whose second dose came at about 12 weeks were combined into one group, since spike-specific TCR depth and breadth did not differ between the two schedules. A total of 233 trial participants underwent TCR sequencing, of whom around 200 received two doses of AZD1222 and about 26 received two doses of the MenACWY control vaccine. Trial participants were enrolled by age into 18-55, 56-69 and 70-plus year subgroups, with 148, 28 and 57 TCR-sequenced participants respectively. What the study reported, not specific to this receptor: Conclusions about previously exposed vaccinees are limited, since just 6 or 7 AZD1222 recipients were seropositive for SARS-CoV-2 at baseline. Vaccine-associated CD4 TCRs spanned the whole spike protein, with dominant responses in regions 160-218 and 743-854. After two AZD1222 doses, spike-specific TCR breadth and depth were significantly higher than at day 0 and than in MenACWY recipients. Participants were mostly white British and included more females than males, and it was suggested by the authors that clonal diversity may have been underestimated. The 56-69-year group was small, and its depth increase did not reach significance, likely because of low power. No day 14 peak-response samples were available, so repertoires were characterized only after the peak T cell response. Epitopes outside the regions mutated in the B.1.351 and B.1.1.7 variants were reportedly recognized by nearly half of the unique spike-specific TCRs.

This specimen's time point label, interpreted: baseline before first vaccination. Samples from vaccinated people were obtained from the UK trials COV001 and COV002, which included a single-blind randomized controlled phase 2/3 trial of AZD1222 (ChAdOx1 nCoV-19) in healthy adults. For TCRbeta chain sequencing, PBMC samples from trial participants were taken at day 0 and at day 28 after the second dose. The CDR3 measures 15 amino acids from cysteine to phenylalanine. The only DNA kept is the CDR3, 45 bases in frame from the first base. At the junction V is shortened by 4 bases and J by 1 base, with 10 bases in between. The germline V gene gives CDR1 as MNHEY and CDR2 as SVGAGI. In regard to this clone: What antigen it recognizes has not been identified. No much larger clonotype is one base removed from it; base qualities were not supplied.

The CDR3 regions of human TCRbeta chains were analyzed by immunosequencing. As for the original processing: Repertoire TCRs were checked for matches against a reference library of SARS-CoV-2-specific TCRs that had been generated using the MIRA antigen-specificity platform. Breadth was defined as the fraction of unique TCRs that were SARS-CoV-2-associated, and depth was defined as the fraction of total T cells that were SARS-CoV-2-associated. Using the MIRA data, each spike-specific TCR was mapped to the spike region that the TCR reacts to and placed in a CD4 or CD8 class. Log10-transformed breadth and depth values were compared by one-way ANOVA with Sidak's multiple comparisons tests. This immuneACCESS table, as held by TCRdb, lists in-frame sequences with V and J called but not all clones. Of the missing ones, under half trace to an unresolved V gene in checked studies; the others have no known cause. That table gives V, J and clone size, and the DNA gave D and trimming. The sample table records around 130,000 clones; 70% to 90% of these occur just once. Together, the top ten hold 12% of the sample.

This receptor was obtained from an adult in good health. The specimen comprised peripheral blood, sampled on day 0 of AZD1222 vaccination. The chain couples TRBV6-5 to TRBJ2-2; D gene: possibly TRBD2, on 5 matching bases. The sequenced DNA is TGTGCCAGCAGTTTGGACTGGAAGAACACCGGGGAGCTGTTTTTT. This yields the protein CASSLDWKNTGELFF.